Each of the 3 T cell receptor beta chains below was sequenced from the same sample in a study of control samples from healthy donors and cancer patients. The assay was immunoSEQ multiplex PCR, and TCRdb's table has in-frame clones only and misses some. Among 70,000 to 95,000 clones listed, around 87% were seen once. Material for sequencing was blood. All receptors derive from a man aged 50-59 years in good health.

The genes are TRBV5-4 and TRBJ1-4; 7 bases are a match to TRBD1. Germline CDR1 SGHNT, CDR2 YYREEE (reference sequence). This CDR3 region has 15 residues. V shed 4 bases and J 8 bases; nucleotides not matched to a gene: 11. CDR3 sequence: CASSNPQGLGEKLFF. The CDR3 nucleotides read TGTGCCAGCAGCAACCCACAGGGGTTAGGGGAAAAACTGTTTTTT.

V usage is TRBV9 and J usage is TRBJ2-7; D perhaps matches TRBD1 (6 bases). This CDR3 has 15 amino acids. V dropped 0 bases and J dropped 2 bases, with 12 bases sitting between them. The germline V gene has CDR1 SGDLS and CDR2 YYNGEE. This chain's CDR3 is CASSVGTGQAYEQYF. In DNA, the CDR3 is TGTGCCAGCAGCGTAGGAACAGGGCAAGCCTACGAGCAGTACTTC. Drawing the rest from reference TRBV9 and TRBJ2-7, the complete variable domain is DSGVTQTPKHLITATGQRVTLRCSPRSGDLSVYWYQQSLDQGLQFLIQYYNGEERAKGNILERFSAQQFPDLHSELNLSSLELGDSALYFCASSVGTGQAYEQYFGPGTRLTVT.

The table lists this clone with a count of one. CDR3 sequence: CASSTGSEETQYF. The CDR3, as DNA: TGTGCCAGCAGCACAGGGTCGGAGGAGACCCAGTACTTC. The rearrangement links TRBV5-4 to TRBJ2-5, with D tentatively TRBD1 (6 bases). Germline CDR1 and CDR2: SGHNT and YYREEE (reference sequence). The CDR3 extends over 13 amino acids. Trimming stripped 4 bases from V and 5 bases from J, with 12 bases between.